This entry concerns a single T cell receptor (beta chain). Antigen unknown. This sample was taken from a study of shared clonotypes between healthy human individuals. Findings of the study overall: The study's rarefaction showed incomplete sorted-subset sequencing despite large depth.

Germline CDR1 reads SGHTA; CDR2 reads FQGNSA. V shed 0 bases, J shed 7 bases, and the junction held 9 bases outside the gene matches. This CDR3 has 15 residues. TCRdb keeps only in-frame clones here, not all; method: immunoSEQ multiplex PCR. The sample contains about 2.3 million clones, over 85% of which appear only once. The TCR originated in a man aged 18-30 years in good health. Some clones in this sample may be carry-over from other donors' samples. Specimen: naive CD4+ T cells from PBMCs. Subset noted: CD45RA+ positively selected. V gene TRBV7-2 combines with J gene TRBJ2-7, with 7 bases that match TRBD1. CDR3: CASSLAGGASWEQYF. CDR3 sequence (DNA): TGTGCCAGCAGCTTAGCAGGGGGCGCGTCTTGGGAGCAGTACTTC.